These 6 T cell receptor beta chains share one sample of origin, sequenced in a study of blood T cell repertoires in COVID-19. TCRdb's table, derived via immunoSEQ multiplex PCR, lists solely in-frame clones and lacks some. Among 150,000 to 200,000 clones listed, roughly nine tenths were seen once. Sequenced input: peripheral blood. These TCRs come from a man between 65 and 79 years old with active or convalescent COVID-19.

The rearrangement uses TRBV5-4 and TRBJ2-7, with TRBD1 as a possible D gene (5 bases). Germline V gives CDR1 SGHNT, CDR2 YYREEE (reference sequence). The V gene lost 2 bases and the J gene lost 1 base, with 7 bases spanning the gap. The CDR3 totals 13 residues. In DNA form, the CDR3 reads TGTGCCAGCAGCTTTGGGGCTTCCTACGAGCAGTACTTC. The encoded protein is CASSFGASYEQYF.

V usage is TRBV15 and J usage is TRBJ1-1; 7 bases line up with TRBD1. The CDR3 length is 14 residues. Trimming at V came to 4 bases and at J to 5 bases, leaving 7 bases not matched to a gene. Germline V gene data show CDR1 as LNHNV and CDR2 as YYDKDF (reference sequence). The CDR3 DNA reads as TGTGCCACCAGCATTACAGGGGAGGAAACTGAAGCTTTCTTT. Translated: CATSITGEETEAFF.

The chain links TRBV3-1 (or the pseudogene TRBV3-2) to TRBJ1-6, with a tentative D call TRBD1 (6 bases). The CDR3 sequence is 16 residues long. Germline V lookup: CDR1 LGHDT, CDR2 YNNKEL (reference sequence). V lost 1 base and J 7 bases, leaving 14 bases between the germline ends. This CDR3 reads CASSQVGQPRNSPLHF. The DNA of the CDR3 is TGTGCCAGCAGCCAAGTCGGACAGCCCAGAAATTCACCCCTCCACTTT.

This chain joins TRBV10-3 and TRBJ1-2, with 11 bases that match TRBD1. Germline V gene sequence: CDR1 ENHRY, CDR2 SYGVKD. This CDR3 is 13 amino acids long. V lost 8 bases and J lost 8; bases outside the gene matches: 7. The CDR3, as DNA: TGTGCCATCGCAGGACAGGGGGCGAGGGGCTACACCTTC. Protein sequence: CAIAGQGARGYTF.

V usage is TRBV11-2 and J usage is TRBJ1-1, with 7 bases fitting TRBD1. This CDR3 has 15 residues. J gave up 3 bases and V 5 bases, and 9 bases lay outside the gene matches. The V gene's germline CDR1 is SGHAT and CDR2 FQNNGV. The CDR3 here is CASSTRGRPDTEAFF. DNA of the CDR3: TGTGCCAGCAGCACAAGGGGGCGCCCGGACACTGAAGCTTTCTTT.

The chain joins TRBV7-9 to TRBJ1-1; TRBD1 is a possible D gene (5 bases). Germline V lookup: CDR1 SEHNR, CDR2 FQNEAQ (reference sequence). V was pared by 7 bases and J by 5 bases, with 17 bases between. This CDR3 region has 14 residues. The chain's CDR3 is CASNPSGGRTEAFF. The CDR3 region has the DNA TGTGCCAGCAACCCAAGCGGGGGTAGAACTGAAGCTTTCTTT.